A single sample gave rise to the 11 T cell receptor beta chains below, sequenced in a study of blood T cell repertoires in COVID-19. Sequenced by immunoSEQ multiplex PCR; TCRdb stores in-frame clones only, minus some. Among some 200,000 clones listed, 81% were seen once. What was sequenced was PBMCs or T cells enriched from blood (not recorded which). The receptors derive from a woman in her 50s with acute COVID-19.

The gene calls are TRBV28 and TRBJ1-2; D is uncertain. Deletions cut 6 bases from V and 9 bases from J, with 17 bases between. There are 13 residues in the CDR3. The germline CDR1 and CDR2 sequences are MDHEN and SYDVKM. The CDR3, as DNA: TGTGCCAGCAGCTCCCTGAATACCCTACGCTACACCTTC. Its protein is CASSSLNTLRYTF.

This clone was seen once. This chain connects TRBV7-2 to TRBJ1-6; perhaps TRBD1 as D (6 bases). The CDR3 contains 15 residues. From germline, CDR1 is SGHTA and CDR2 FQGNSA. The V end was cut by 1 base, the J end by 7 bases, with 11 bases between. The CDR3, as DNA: TGTGCCAGCAGCTTAGAGGGGGTAGGAAATTCACCCCTCCACTTT. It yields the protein CASSLEGVGNSPLHF. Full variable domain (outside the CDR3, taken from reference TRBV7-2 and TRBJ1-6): GAGVSQSPSNKVTEKGKDVELRCDPISGHTALYWYRQSLGQGLEFLIYFQGNSAPDKSGLPSDRFSAERTGGSVSTLTIQRTQQEDSAVYLCASSLEGVGNSPLHFGNGTRLTVT.

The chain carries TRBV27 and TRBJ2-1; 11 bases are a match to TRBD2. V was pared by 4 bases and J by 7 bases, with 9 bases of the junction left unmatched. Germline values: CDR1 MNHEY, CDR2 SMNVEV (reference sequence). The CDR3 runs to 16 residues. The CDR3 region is CASSSPRASGGNEQFF. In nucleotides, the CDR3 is TGTGCCAGCAGTTCCCCTCGGGCTAGCGGGGGGAATGAGCAGTTCTTC.

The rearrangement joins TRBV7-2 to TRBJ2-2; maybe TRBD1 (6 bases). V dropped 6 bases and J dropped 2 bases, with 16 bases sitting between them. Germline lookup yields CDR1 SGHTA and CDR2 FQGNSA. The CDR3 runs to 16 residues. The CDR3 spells CASSPFWGPNTGELFF. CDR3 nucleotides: TGTGCCAGCAGTCCGTTTTGGGGGCCCAACACCGGGGAGCTGTTTTTT.

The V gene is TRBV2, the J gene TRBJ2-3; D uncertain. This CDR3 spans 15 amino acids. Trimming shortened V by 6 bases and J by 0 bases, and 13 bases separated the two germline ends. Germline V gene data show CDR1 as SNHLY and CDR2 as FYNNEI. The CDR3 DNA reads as TGTGCCAGCAGCGCGACTCCGACTAGCACAGATACGCAGTATTTT. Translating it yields CASSATPTSTDTQYF.

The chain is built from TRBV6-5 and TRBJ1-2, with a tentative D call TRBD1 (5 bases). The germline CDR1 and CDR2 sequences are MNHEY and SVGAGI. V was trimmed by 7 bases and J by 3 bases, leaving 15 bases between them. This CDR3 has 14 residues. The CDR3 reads CASTPDWGDYGYTF. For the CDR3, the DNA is TGTGCCAGCACCCCTGACTGGGGGGACTATGGCTACACCTTC.

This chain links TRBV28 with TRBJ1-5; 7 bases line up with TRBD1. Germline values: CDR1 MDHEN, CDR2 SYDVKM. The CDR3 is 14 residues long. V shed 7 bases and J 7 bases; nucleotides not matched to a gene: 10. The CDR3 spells CASTSTGFYQPQHF. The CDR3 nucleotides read TGTGCCAGCACCTCGACAGGGTTTTACCAGCCCCAGCATTTT.

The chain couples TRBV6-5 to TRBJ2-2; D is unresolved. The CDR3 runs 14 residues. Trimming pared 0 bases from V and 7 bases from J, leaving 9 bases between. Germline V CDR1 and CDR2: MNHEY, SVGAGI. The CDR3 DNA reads TGTGCCAGCAGTTACTCGCGAGGAGTCGGGGAGCTGTTTTTT. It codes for CASSYSRGVGELFF.

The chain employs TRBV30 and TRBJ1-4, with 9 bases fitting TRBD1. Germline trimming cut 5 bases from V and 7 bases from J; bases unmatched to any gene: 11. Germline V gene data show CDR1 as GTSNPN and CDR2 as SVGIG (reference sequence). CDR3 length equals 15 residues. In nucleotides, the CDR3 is TGTGCCTGGGAAGGTGGACAGGGGTCTTTTGAAAAACTGTTTTTT. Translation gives CAWEGGQGSFEKLFF.

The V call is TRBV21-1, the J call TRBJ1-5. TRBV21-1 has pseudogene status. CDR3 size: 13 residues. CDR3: CASSKVGDQPQHF. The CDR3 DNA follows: TGTGCCAGCAGCAAAGTCGGGGATCAGCCCCAGCATTTT.

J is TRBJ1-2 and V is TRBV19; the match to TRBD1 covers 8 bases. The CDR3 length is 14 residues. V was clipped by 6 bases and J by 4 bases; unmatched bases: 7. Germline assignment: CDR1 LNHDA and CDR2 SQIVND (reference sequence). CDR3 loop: CASRPADRAYGYTF. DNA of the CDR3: TGTGCCAGTAGACCAGCGGACAGGGCCTATGGCTACACCTTC. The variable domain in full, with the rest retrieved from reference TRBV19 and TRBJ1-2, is DGGITQSPKYLFRKEGQNVTLSCEQNLNHDAMYWYRQDPGQGLRLIYYSQIVNDFQKGDIAEGYSVSREKKESFPLTVTSAQKNPTAFYLCASRPADRAYGYTFGSGTRLTVV.